The entry below gives a single T cell receptor (beta chain) sequence along with its context. The CDR3 has 18 residues. Per the germline V gene, CDR1 is LNHNV and CDR2 is YYDKDF (reference sequence). V shed 2 bases and J 2 bases; nucleotides not matched to a gene: 12. The data belong to a study of blood T cell repertoires in COVID-19. Looking at the study overall: Samples taken during acute and convalescent COVID-19 were collected in the United States, Italy and Spain.

The method was immunoSEQ multiplex PCR; TCRdb's version includes in-frame clones alone and lacks a portion of them. Counted here are about 310,000 clones, roughly 85% occurring once; the ten biggest clones make up around 2%. The origin of this receptor is a woman in her 30s who had been exposed to COVID-19. The sequenced sample consisted of PBMCs or T cells enriched from blood (not recorded which). The J gene is TRBJ2-1, the V gene TRBV15, with 7 bases lining up with TRBD2. CDR3 bases: TGTGCCACCAGCAGAAATCGCGGGAGTTCGTTGACCTACAATGAGCAGTTCTTC. Its translation is CATSRNRGSSLTYNEQFF.